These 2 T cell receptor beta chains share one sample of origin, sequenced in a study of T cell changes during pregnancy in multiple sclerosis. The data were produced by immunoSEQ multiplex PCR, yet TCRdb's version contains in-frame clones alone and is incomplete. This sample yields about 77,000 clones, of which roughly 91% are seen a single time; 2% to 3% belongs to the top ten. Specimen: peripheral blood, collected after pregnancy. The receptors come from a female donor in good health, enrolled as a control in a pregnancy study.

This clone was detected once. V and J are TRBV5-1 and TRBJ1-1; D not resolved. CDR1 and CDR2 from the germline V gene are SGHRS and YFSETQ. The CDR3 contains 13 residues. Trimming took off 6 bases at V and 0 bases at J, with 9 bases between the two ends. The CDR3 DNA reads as TGCGCCAGCACGAGCGGTTTGAACACTGAAGCTTTCTTT. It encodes CASTSGLNTEAFF.

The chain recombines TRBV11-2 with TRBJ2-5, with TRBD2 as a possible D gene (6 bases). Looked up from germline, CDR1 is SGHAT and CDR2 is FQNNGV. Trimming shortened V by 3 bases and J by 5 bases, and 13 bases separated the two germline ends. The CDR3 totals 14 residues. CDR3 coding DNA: TGTGCCAGCAGCTTGAACCCAGGGAGGGAGACCCAGTACTTC. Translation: CASSLNPGRETQYF.